The 27 T cell receptor beta chains listed next were all sequenced from one sample in a study of blood T cell repertoires in COVID-19. The protocol was immunoSEQ multiplex PCR, while the TCRdb copy is restricted to in-frame clones and leaves out a portion. The data contain approximately 180,000 clones, 75% to 95% of them seen just once; the ten biggest clones take up nearly 0.55%. Sequencing used peripheral blood. The receptors derive from a man aged 50-60 years with acute or convalescent COVID-19.

The gene calls are TRBV27 and TRBJ2-1, with D unclear. The CDR3 loop spans 15 amino acids. Trimming stripped 2 bases from V and 9 bases from J, with 17 bases between. Germline-derived CDR1 and CDR2 are MNHEY and SMNVEV (reference sequence). CDR3 sequence: CASSLVPPHRSEQFF. The CDR3 coding sequence is TGTGCCAGCAGTTTAGTCCCCCCGCACCGGAGTGAGCAGTTCTTC.

The V call is TRBV18, the J call TRBJ2-2; perhaps TRBD1 as D (5 bases). With 0 bases removed from V and 2 bases from J, the gap between germline ends came to 10 bases. CDR3 size: 16 residues. Germline V gives CDR1 KGHSH, CDR2 LQKENI. The CDR3: CASSPPSRANTGELFF. The CDR3 nucleotides are TGTGCCAGCTCACCACCGTCCAGGGCTAACACCGGGGAGCTGTTTTTT.

The chain couples TRBV6-2 or TRBV6-3 to TRBJ2-5; D not certain. The germline CDR1 and CDR2 sequences are MNHEY and SVGEGT. This CDR3 contains 14 residues. V was pared by 2 bases and J by 2 bases, with 9 bases between. The CDR3 DNA is TGTGCCAGCAGTTACGGTGGAGCTCAAGAGACCCAGTACTTC. Translating it yields CASSYGGAQETQYF.

CDR3 sequence: CASSTPGVLSWEQYV. Here the CDR3 DNA reads TGTGCCAGCAGCACTCCGGGGGTCCTTAGCTGGGAGCAGTACGTC. V gene TRBV6-6 combines with J gene TRBJ2-7, with D possibly being TRBD2 (6 bases). Germline-derived CDR1 and CDR2 are MNHNY and SVGAGI (reference sequence). This CDR3 spans 15 amino acids. V gave up 6 bases and J gave up 7 bases, with 22 bases separating them.

The V and J genes are TRBV3-1 (or the pseudogene TRBV3-2) and TRBJ1-3; D not resolved. Germline values: CDR1 LGHDT, CDR2 YNNKEL (reference sequence). CDR3 length equals 14 residues. V dropped 3 bases and J dropped 0 bases, with 6 bases sitting between them. CDR3 sequence: CASSHSSSGNTIYF. CDR3 nucleotide sequence: TGTGCCAGCAGCCATTCTAGCTCTGGAAACACCATATATTTT.

V usage is TRBV19 and J usage is TRBJ1-5; possible D gene TRBD1, 6 bases. Trimming cost V 3 bases and J 4 bases, with 22 bases left between them. The CDR3 extends over 18 amino acids. Germline CDR1 is LNHDA and CDR2 is SQIVND (reference sequence). CDR3 loop: CASSITLRGGAANQPQHF. CDR3 DNA: TGTGCCAGTAGTATCACCCTTCGGGGGGGGGCCGCTAATCAGCCCCAGCATTTT.

The rearrangement links TRBV2 to TRBJ1-1, with 7 bases matching TRBD1. The ends lost 5 bases at V and 6 bases at J; junction bases unmatched: 6. This CDR3 is built from 13 residues. CDR1 SNHLY and CDR2 FYNNEI come from the germline V gene. The CDR3 nucleotides are TGTGCCAGCAGTCGAGGGACAGCGGCTGAAGCTTTCTTT. This gives the protein CASSRGTAAEAFF.

J is TRBJ2-1 and V is TRBV18, with 8 bases identical to TRBD1. With 8 bases clipped from V and 10 bases from J, the junction kept 13 bases outside the gene matches. Germline assignment: CDR1 KGHSH and CDR2 LQKENI. CDR3 length: 14 amino acids. The CDR3 protein is CASNGQGSAGEQFF. Written as DNA, the CDR3 is TGTGCCAGCAACGGACAGGGTTCCGCGGGGGAGCAGTTCTTC.

J is TRBJ2-7 and V is TRBV7-6; TRBD2 matches at 12 bases. The germline V gene has CDR1 SGHVS and CDR2 FNYEAQ. This CDR3 contains 15 residues. V was clipped by 1 base and J by 4 bases; unmatched bases: 2. The CDR3 protein is CASSLGGTSGYEQYF. The CDR3 DNA sequence: TGTGCCAGCAGCTTAGGCGGGACTAGCGGGTACGAGCAGTACTTC.

The rearrangement links TRBV28 to TRBJ2-1, with 7 bases fitting TRBD1. Germline CDR1 is MDHEN and CDR2 is SYDVKM. CDR3 length equals 16 residues. V shed 2 bases, J shed 2 bases, and the junction held 6 bases outside the gene matches. The CDR3 coding sequence is TGTGCCAGCAGTTTACATAGCCAGGGGGCCTACAATGAGCAGTTCTTC. As protein: CASSLHSQGAYNEQFF.

The V call is TRBV4-1, the J call TRBJ1-5; D gene uncertain. Germline-derived CDR1 and CDR2 are MGHRA and YSYEKL. The CDR3 is made up of 16 amino acids. The ends were cut back, 1 base at V and 7 bases at J, with 17 bases in the middle. CDR3 protein: CASSQGMVGREQPQHF. In nucleotides, the CDR3 is TGCGCCAGCAGCCAAGGAATGGTGGGGAGGGAGCAGCCCCAGCATTTT.

This chain uses TRBV7-8 with TRBJ2-3; a possible D gene is TRBD1 (5 bases). The CDR3 covers 15 residues. V was clipped by 1 base and J by 0 bases, with 8 bases between them. Germline V CDR1 and CDR2: SGHVS, FQNEAQ. DNA of the CDR3: TGTGCCAGCAGCTTAGAAAAGGGGAGCACAGATACGCAGTATTTT. Translation gives CASSLEKGSTDTQYF.

The chain links TRBV30 to TRBJ1-2; weak D call: TRBD1 (5 bases). V lost 5 bases, J lost 14 bases, and 21 bases lay in between. The CDR3 contains 12 residues. Germline lookup yields CDR1 GTSNPN and CDR2 SVGIG (reference sequence). The CDR3 loop reads CAWRSSRRGLTF. The CDR3 region has the DNA TGTGCCTGGCGATCATCTCGTCGGGGGTTAACCTTC. Full variable domain (rest looked up from reference TRBV30 and TRBJ1-2): SQTIHQWPATLVQPVGSPLSLECTVEGTSNPNLYWYRQAAGRGLQLLFYSVGIGQISSEVPQNLSASRPQDRQFILSSKKLLLSDSGFYLCAWRSSRRGLTFGSGTRLTVV.

Only one count was recorded for this clone. The chain joins TRBV19 to TRBJ2-1; 12 bases align to TRBD2. The CDR3 totals 16 residues. Trimming cost V 9 bases and J 3 bases; bases outside gene matches: 9. The germline V gene encodes CDR1 LNHDA and CDR2 SQIVND (reference sequence). The CDR3 loop is CASRLAGANSYNEQFF. The CDR3 nucleotides read TGTGCCAGCCGACTAGCGGGAGCGAATAGCTACAATGAGCAGTTCTTC.

The chain joins TRBV6-2 or TRBV6-3 to TRBJ2-5; TRBD1 is a possible D gene (5 bases). In germline, CDR1 is MNHEY, CDR2 SVGEGT. Trimming pared 3 bases from V and 5 bases from J, leaving 22 bases between. The CDR3 is made up of 17 amino acids. The CDR3 region is CASSYPLVARATETQYF. DNA for the CDR3: TGTGCCAGCAGTTATCCCCTGGTCGCCAGGGCCACCGAGACCCAGTACTTC.

This clone was seen a handful of times. The same CDR3 arises from other DNA sequences in this sample as well. This rearrangement joins TRBV15 to TRBJ1-1; D gene unclear. CDR1 and CDR2 (germline): LNHNV, YYDKDF (reference sequence). With 5 bases removed from V and 1 base from J, the gap between germline ends came to 8 bases. This CDR3 contains 13 residues. CDR3 nucleotide sequence: TGTGCCACCAGCGTGCGGTGGAACACTGAAGCTTTCTTT. Residues: CATSVRWNTEAFF.

The chain couples TRBV30 to TRBJ2-1; a weak D match, TRBD1 (6 bases). Germline V gives CDR1 GTSNPN, CDR2 SVGIG (reference sequence). The length of the CDR3 is 11 residues. Trimming stripped 1 base from V and 9 bases from J, with 7 bases between. The CDR3 DNA reads TGTGCCTGGAGTGGAGGGGGTGAGCAGTTCTTC. It translates to CAWSGGGEQFF.

The CDR3 bases are TGTGCCAGCAGCTTAAGGGGACAGACTTACAATCAGCCCCAGCATTTT. Its protein is CASSLRGQTYNQPQHF. This chain links TRBV7-2 with TRBJ1-5; 7 nucleotides line up with TRBD1. The CDR3 consists of 16 residues. The germline V gene has CDR1 SGHTA and CDR2 FQGNSA. After removal of 2 bases from V and 3 bases from J, the junction contained 7 bases not matched to a gene.

The CDR3 nucleotides are TGTGCCAGCAGTGCGACAGGGAGGCCCGAGCAGTACGTC. As protein: CASSATGRPEQYV. The chain is built from TRBV28 and TRBJ2-7, with D possibly matching TRBD1 (7 bases). Looked up from germline, CDR1 is MDHEN and CDR2 is SYDVKM. The CDR3 covers 13 residues. V was shortened by 5 bases and J by 6 bases, with 14 bases between the two germline ends.

The V and J genes are TRBV24-1 and TRBJ2-2; TRBD1 matches 10 bases. Germline CDR1 is KGHDR and CDR2 is SFDVKD. The CDR3 is 14 residues long. V shed 10 bases and J 2 bases; nucleotides not matched to a gene: 3. This chain's CDR3 is CATDRGPNTGELFF. The CDR3 DNA is TGTGCCACAGACAGGGGGCCCAACACCGGGGAGCTGTTTTTT.

The V call is TRBV13, the J call TRBJ2-1, with TRBD2 identical over 14 bases. J was trimmed by 12 bases and V by 4 bases; bases with no gene match: 8. The CDR3 runs to 15 residues. Germline loops: CDR1 PRHDT, CDR2 FYEKMQ (reference sequence). The CDR3 reads CASSSRTSGGRAQFF. The CDR3, as DNA: TGTGCCAGCAGCTCCCGGACTAGCGGGGGGCGAGCGCAGTTCTTC. Supplemented by reference TRBV13 and TRBJ2-1, the full variable domain reads AAGVIQSPRHLIKEKRETATLKCYPIPRHDTVYWYQQGPGQDPQFLISFYEKMQSDKGSIPDRFSAQQFSDYHSELNMSSLELGDSALYFCASSSRTSGGRAQFFGPGTRLTVL.

This clone came up once. This chain connects TRBV7-6 to TRBJ1-3; no definite D call. CDR1 is SGHVS and CDR2 is FNYEAQ in the germline V gene. V dropped 2 bases and J dropped 2 bases, with 10 bases sitting between them. This CDR3 is 15 amino acids long. The CDR3 protein is CASSLSPETGNTIYF. CDR3 DNA: TGTGCCAGCAGCTTAAGTCCAGAAACTGGAAACACCATATATTTT. Full variable domain (rest looked up from reference TRBV7-6 and TRBJ1-3): GAGVSQSPRYKVTKRGQDVALRCDPISGHVSLYWYRQALGQGPEFLTYFNYEAQQDKSGLPNDRFSAERPEGSISTLTIQRTEQRDSAMYRCASSLSPETGNTIYFGEGSWLTVV.

J is TRBJ2-3 and V is TRBV10-3; 11 bases agree with TRBD2. CDR1 is ENHRY and CDR2 is SYGVKD in the germline V gene. With 4 bases clipped from V and 4 bases from J, the junction kept 1 base outside the gene matches. The CDR3 runs to 14 residues. The CDR3 region is CAISGLAGSDTQYF. In DNA form, the CDR3 reads TGTGCCATCAGTGGACTAGCGGGATCAGATACGCAGTATTTT.

Details on this clone: One junction end does not reproduce the germline sequence, and a read error may be involved. V usage is TRBV29-1 and J usage is TRBJ1-1; 9 bases are a match to TRBD1. CDR3 size: 12 residues. Per germline, CDR1 SQVTM and CDR2 ANQGSEA. CDR3 region: CSVVQGATGAFF. The CDR3 DNA reads as TGCAGCGTTGTACAGGGGGCTACTGGAGCTTTCTTT.

The chain couples TRBV11-2 to TRBJ1-1, with TRBD1 as a possible D gene (6 bases). This CDR3 is 17 amino acids long. Looked up from germline, CDR1 is SGHAT and CDR2 is FQNNGV. V was cut by 4 bases and J by 4 bases, with 22 bases left in between. The CDR3: CASSSGRGTLGVTEAFF. The CDR3 nucleotides read TGTGCCAGCAGCTCGGGCAGGGGAACTCTCGGGGTCACTGAAGCTTTCTTT.

The rearrangement links TRBV7-3 to TRBJ2-2, with D perhaps matching TRBD1 (5 bases). This CDR3 has 15 amino acids. Germline CDR1 is SGHTA and CDR2 is FQGTGA. Trimming shortened V by 2 bases and J by 4 bases, and 11 bases separated the two germline ends. For the CDR3, the DNA is TGTGCCAGCAGCTTAGGAGCAGGGCCCACCGGGGAGCTGTTTTTT. This codes for CASSLGAGPTGELFF.

V gene TRBV19 combines with J gene TRBJ2-5; 12 bases fit TRBD2. The ends lost 0 bases at V and 4 bases at J; junction bases unmatched: 9. Germline lookup yields CDR1 LNHDA and CDR2 SQIVND (reference sequence). The CDR3 length is 18 residues. CDR3 bases: TGTGCCAGTAGTATAGAGTTACTAGCGGGGGGCCTGGGAGAGACCCAGTACTTC. Translated, it gives CASSIELLAGGLGETQYF.